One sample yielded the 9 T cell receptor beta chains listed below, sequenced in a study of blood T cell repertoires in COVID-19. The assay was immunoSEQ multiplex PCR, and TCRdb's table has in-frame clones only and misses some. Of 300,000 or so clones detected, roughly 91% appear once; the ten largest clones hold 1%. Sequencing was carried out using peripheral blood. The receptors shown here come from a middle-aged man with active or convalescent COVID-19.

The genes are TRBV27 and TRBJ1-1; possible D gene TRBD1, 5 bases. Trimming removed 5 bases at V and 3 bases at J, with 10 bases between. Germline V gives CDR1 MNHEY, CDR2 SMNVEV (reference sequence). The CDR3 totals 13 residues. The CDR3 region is CASSLWGYTEAFF. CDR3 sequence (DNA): TGTGCCAGCAGTCTCTGGGGCTACACTGAAGCTTTCTTT.

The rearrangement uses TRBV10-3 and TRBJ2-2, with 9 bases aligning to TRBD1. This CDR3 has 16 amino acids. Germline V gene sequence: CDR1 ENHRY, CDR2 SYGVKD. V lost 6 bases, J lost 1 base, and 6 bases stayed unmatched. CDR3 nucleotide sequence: TGTGCCATCAGACACCCGGGACAGGGGAACACCGGGGAGCTGTTTTTT. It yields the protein CAIRHPGQGNTGELFF.

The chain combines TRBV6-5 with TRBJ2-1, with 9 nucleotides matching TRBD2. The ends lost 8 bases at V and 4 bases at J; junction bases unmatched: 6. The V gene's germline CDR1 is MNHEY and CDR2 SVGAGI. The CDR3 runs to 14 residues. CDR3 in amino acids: CASSPSGEYNEQFF. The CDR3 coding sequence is TGTGCCAGCTCGCCTAGCGGGGAGTACAATGAGCAGTTCTTC.

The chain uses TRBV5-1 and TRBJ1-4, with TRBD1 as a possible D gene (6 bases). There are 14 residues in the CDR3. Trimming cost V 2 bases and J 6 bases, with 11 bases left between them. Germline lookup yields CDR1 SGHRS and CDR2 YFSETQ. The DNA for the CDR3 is TGCGCCAGCAGCTTCGAGGGGGGGCATGAAAAACTGTTTTTT. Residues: CASSFEGGHEKLFF.

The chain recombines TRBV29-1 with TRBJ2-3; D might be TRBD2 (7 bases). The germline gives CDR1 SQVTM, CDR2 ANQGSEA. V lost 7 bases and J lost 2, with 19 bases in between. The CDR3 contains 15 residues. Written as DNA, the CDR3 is TGCAGCGCCCGAGGGGGGGAGCTTGTCACAGATACGCAGTATTTT. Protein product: CSARGGELVTDTQYF.

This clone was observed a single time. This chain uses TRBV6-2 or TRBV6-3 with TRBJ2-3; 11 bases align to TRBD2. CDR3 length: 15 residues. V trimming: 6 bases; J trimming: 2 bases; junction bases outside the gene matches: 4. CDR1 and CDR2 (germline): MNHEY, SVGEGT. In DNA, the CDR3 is TGTGCCAGCAGCCTGGGACTAGCGGACACAGATACGCAGTATTTT. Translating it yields CASSLGLADTDTQYF.

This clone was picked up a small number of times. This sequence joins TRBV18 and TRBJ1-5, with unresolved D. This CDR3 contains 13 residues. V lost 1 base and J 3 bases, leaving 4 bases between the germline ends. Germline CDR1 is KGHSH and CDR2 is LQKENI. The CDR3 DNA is TGTGCCAGCTCACCACAATACAATCAGCCCCAGCATTTT. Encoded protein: CASSPQYNQPQHF.

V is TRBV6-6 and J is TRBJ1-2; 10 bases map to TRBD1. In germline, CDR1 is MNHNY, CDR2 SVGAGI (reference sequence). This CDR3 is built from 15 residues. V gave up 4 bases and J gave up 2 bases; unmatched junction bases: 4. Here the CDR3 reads CASSSRTGGNYGYTF. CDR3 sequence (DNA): TGTGCCAGCAGTTCTCGGACAGGGGGAAACTATGGCTACACCTTC.

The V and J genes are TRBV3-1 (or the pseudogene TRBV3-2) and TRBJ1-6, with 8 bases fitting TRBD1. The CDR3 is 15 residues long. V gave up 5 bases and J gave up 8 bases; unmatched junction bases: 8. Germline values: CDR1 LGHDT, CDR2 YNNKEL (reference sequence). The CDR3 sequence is CASSYRTGSDSPLHF. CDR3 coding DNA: TGTGCCAGCAGCTACCGGACAGGGTCGGATTCACCCCTCCACTTT.